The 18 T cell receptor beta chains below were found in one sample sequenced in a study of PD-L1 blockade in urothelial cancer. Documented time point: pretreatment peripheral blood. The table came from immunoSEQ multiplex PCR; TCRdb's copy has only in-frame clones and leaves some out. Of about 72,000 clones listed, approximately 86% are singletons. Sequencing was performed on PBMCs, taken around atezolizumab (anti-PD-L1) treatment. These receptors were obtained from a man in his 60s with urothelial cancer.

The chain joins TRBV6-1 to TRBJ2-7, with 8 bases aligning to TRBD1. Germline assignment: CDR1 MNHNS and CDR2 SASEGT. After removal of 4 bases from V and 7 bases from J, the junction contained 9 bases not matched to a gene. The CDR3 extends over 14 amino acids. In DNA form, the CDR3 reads TGTGCCAGCAGTGTAGACAGGGGACTCGGAGAGCAGTACTTC. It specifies CASSVDRGLGEQYF.

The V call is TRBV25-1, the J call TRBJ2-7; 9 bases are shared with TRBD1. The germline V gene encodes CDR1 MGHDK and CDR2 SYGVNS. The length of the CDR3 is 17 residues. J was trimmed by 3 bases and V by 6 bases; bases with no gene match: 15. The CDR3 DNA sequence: TGTGCCAGCAGCGAGGGGGGGAGGGGACAGGGAAACTACGAGCAGTACTTC. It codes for CASSEGGRGQGNYEQYF.

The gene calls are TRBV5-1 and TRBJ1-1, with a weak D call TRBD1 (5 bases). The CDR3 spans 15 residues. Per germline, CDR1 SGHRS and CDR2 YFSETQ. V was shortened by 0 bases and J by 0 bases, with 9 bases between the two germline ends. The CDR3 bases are TGCGCCAGCAGCTTGGGACAGTTAATGAACACTGAAGCTTTCTTT. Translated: CASSLGQLMNTEAFF.

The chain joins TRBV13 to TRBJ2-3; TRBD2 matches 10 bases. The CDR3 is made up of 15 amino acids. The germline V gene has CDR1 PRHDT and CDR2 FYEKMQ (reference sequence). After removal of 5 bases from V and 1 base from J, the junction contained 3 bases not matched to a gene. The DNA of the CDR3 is TGTGCCAGCAGCATCAGCGGGGGGGGCACAGATACGCAGTATTTT. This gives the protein CASSISGGGTDTQYF.

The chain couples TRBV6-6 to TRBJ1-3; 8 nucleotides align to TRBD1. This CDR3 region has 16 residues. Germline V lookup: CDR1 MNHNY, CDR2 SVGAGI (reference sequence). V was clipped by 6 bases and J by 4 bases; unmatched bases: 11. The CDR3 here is CASSRMTGATGNTIYF. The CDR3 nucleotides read TGTGCCAGCAGCCGCATGACAGGGGCTACAGGAAACACCATATATTTT.

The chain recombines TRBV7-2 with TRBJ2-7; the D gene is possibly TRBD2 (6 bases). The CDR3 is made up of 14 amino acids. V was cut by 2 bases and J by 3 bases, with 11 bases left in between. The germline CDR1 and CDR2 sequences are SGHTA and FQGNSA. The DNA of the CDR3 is TGTGCCAGCAGCTTATGGGGGGAACGCTACGAGCAGTACTTC. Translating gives CASSLWGERYEQYF. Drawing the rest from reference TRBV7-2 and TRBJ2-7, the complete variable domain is GAGVSQSPSNKVTEKGKDVELRCDPISGHTALYWYRQSLGQGLEFLIYFQGNSAPDKSGLPSDRFSAERTGGSVSTLTIQRTQQEDSAVYLCASSLWGERYEQYFGPGTRLTVT.

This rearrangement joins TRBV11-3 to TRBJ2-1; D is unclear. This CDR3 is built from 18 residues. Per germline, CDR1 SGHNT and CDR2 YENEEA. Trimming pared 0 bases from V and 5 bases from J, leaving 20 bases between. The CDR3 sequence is CASSLDPLAGANDNEQFF. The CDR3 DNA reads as TGTGCCAGCAGCTTAGACCCACTTGCTGGTGCGAACGACAATGAGCAGTTCTTC.

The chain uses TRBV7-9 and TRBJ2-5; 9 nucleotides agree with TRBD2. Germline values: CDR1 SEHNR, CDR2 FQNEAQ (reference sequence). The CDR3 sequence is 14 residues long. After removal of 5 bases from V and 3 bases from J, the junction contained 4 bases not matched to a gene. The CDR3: CASSLRLAEETQYF. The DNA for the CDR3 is TGTGCCAGCAGCCTCCGACTAGCGGAAGAGACCCAGTACTTC.

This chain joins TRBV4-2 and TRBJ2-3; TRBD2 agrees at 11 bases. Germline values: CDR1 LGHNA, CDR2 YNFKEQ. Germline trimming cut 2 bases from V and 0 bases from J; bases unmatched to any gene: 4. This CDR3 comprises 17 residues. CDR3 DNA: TGTGCCAGCAGCCAAAAGCCTAGCGGGGGGAGCACAGATACGCAGTATTTT. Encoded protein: CASSQKPSGGSTDTQYF.

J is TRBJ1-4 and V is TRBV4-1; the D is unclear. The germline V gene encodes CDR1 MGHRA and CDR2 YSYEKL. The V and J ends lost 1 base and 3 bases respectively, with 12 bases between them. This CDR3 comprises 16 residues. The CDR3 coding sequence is TGCGCCAGCAGCCAAGCCACGGTACTCTCTAATGAAAAACTGTTTTTT. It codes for CASSQATVLSNEKLFF.

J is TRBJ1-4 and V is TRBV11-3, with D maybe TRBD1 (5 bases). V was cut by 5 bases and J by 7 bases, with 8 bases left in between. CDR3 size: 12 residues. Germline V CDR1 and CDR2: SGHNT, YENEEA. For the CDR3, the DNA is TGTGCCAGCAGCCCAAGGGGTGAAAAACTGTTTTTT. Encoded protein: CASSPRGEKLFF.

CDR3 in amino acids: CASSESSGGANEQFF. The CDR3 region has the DNA TGCGCCAGCAGTGAGTCCAGCGGGGGGGCAAATGAGCAGTTCTTC. This chain uses TRBV10-1 with TRBJ2-1, with TRBD2 matching over 10 bases. Germline V CDR1 and CDR2: WNHNN, SYGVQD (reference sequence). The CDR3 has 15 residues. After removal of 0 bases from V and 7 bases from J, the junction contained 3 bases not matched to a gene.

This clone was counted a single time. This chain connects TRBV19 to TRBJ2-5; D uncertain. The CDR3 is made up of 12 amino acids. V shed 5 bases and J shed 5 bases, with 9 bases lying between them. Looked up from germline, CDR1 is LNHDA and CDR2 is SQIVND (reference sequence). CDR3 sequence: CASSPGWETQYF. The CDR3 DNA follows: TGTGCCAGTAGTCCAGGCTGGGAGACCCAGTACTTC.

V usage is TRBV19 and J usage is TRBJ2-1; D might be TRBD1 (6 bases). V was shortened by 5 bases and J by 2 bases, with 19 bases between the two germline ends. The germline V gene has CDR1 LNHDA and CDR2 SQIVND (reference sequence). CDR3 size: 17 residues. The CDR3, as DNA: TGTGCCAGTAGTCCCTGGGGGCCCGGGAACACCTACAATGAGCAGTTCTTC. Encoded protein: CASSPWGPGNTYNEQFF. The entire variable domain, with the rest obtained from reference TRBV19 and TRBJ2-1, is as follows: DGGITQSPKYLFRKEGQNVTLSCEQNLNHDAMYWYRQDPGQGLRLIYYSQIVNDFQKGDIAEGYSVSREKKESFPLTVTSAQKNPTAFYLCASSPWGPGNTYNEQFFGPGTRLTVL.

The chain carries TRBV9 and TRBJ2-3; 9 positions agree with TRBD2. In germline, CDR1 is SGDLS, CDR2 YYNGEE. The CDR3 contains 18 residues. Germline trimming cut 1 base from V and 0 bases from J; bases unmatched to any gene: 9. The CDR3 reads CASSVSSGVNPSTDTQYF. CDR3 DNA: TGTGCCAGCAGCGTATCTAGCGGGGTCAACCCTAGCACAGATACGCAGTATTTT.

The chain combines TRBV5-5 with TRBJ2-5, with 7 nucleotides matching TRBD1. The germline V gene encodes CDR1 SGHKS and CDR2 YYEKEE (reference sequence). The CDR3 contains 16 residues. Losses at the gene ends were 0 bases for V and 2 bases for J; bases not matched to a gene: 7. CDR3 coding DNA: TGTGCCAGCAGCTTGGAGAGGGGGCGAAGACAAGAGACCCAGTACTTC. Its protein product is CASSLERGRRQETQYF.

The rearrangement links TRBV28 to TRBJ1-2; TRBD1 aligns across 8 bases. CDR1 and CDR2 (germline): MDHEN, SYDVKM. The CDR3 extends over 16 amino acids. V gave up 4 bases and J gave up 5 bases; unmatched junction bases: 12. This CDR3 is CASSSPPGTGQYGYTF. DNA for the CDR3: TGTGCCAGCAGTTCACCCCCCGGGACAGGCCAATATGGCTACACCTTC.

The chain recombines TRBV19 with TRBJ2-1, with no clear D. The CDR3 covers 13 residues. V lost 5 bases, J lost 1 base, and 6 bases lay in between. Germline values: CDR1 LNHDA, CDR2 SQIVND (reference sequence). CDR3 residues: CASSGSSYNEQFF. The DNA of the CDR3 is TGTGCCAGTAGTGGCAGTTCCTACAATGAGCAGTTCTTC.